These T cell receptor beta chains were read from a single sample in a study of neurological immune-mediated disorders. TCRdb analysed the 5' RACE reads with MiXCR anew, one entry per CDR3 protein. Here the sample spans under 100,000 distinct CDR3 sequences, roughly 13% being singletons. What was sequenced was PBMCs. These receptors all stem from a female donor with HTLV-1-associated myelopathy (HAM/TSP). CDR3s include the opening cysteine and the closing phenylalanine or tryptophan. The order of the fields is CDR3 length, J gene, clone size, D gene, V gene, CDR3 DNA, CDR3 protein. The D gene is left open where the match is weak. Clone size is given for some rows only: seen once, a few or many times, or a class if the clone is expanded.

>15|TRBJ2-1|many|-|TRBV4-1
TGCGCCAGCAGCCAAGGGGGCAGCGCCCTGGGTGGGCAGTTCTTC
CASSQGGSALGGQFF
>16|TRBJ2-6|many|TRBD1|TRBV5-1
TGCGCCAGCAGCAAGACAGGGGACTCTGGGGCCAACGTCCTGACTTTC
CASSKTGDSGANVLTF
>13|TRBJ2-7|many|TRBD1|TRBV28
TGTGCCAGCAGTTTAACAGGGGCCTACGAGCAGTACTTC
CASSLTGAYEQYF
>14|TRBJ2-5|many|-|TRBV5-1
TGCGCCAGCAGCTTGCTTGTGAGGGAAGAGACCCAGTACTTC
CASSLLVREETQYF
>13|TRBJ2-3|many|-|TRBV12-5
TGTGCTAGTGGTTTGGTAGACGGGGGAAGGCAGTATTTT
CASGLVDGGRQYF
>13|TRBJ2-1|many|-|TRBV5-1
TGCGCCAGCAGTGCCGGACGAAATAATGAGCAGTTCTTC
CASSAGRNNEQFF
>14|TRBJ2-2|-|TRBD2|TRBV5-1
TGCGCCAGCCTCTCTAGCGGGGATTCCGGGGAGCTGTTTTTT
CASLSSGDSGELFF
>14|TRBJ2-5|many|-|TRBV27
TGTGCCAGCAGCCCTACGGGGGGCCTGGAGACCCAGTACTTC
CASSPTGGLETQYF
>15|TRBJ2-3|few|TRBD2|TRBV7-7
TGTGCCAGCAGCGAAGGAGCGGGGGGAACAGATACGCAGTATTTT
CASSEGAGGTDTQYF
>16|TRBJ2-3|-|TRBD2|TRBV2
TGTGCCAGCAGTCCTACTAGCGGGGGGGACACAGATACGCAGTATTTT
CASSPTSGGDTDTQYF
>15|TRBJ2-3|-|TRBD2|TRBV12-3/TRBV12-4
TGTGCCAGCAGCAAGACTAGCGGGGACGGAGATACGCAGTATTTT
CASSKTSGDGDTQYF
>15|TRBJ2-7|many|TRBD2|TRBV7-2
TGTGCCAGCAGCCCAACTAGCGGGAGCTCCTACGAGCAGTACTTC
CASSPTSGSSYEQYF
>14|TRBJ1-1|many|-|TRBV6-6
TGTGCCAGCAGTTCATGGAAAGGGAACACTGAAGCTTTCTTT
CASSSWKGNTEAFF
>15|TRBJ2-2|many|TRBD2|TRBV4-1
TGCGCCAGCAGCCAAGTAGCGGGGGCAGGCGGGGAGCTGTTTTTT
CASSQVAGAGGELFF
>15|TRBJ2-2|many|-|TRBV5-1
TGCGCCAGCAGCTTGGTGATCGGGTCCGGCGGGGAGCTGTTTTTT
CASSLVIGSGGELFF
>13|TRBJ2-3|many|-|TRBV9
TGTGCCAGCAGCGTAAACCCCTCAGATACGCAGTATTTT
CASSVNPSDTQYF
>13|TRBJ2-1|many|-|TRBV18
TGTGCCAGCTCCTTGCTCGCGGGGAATGAGCAGTTCTTC
CASSLLAGNEQFF
>14|TRBJ1-2|many|TRBD1|TRBV28
TGTGCCAGCAGCACCCCGGGACAGCTCTATGGCTACACCTTC
CASSTPGQLYGYTF
>12|TRBJ2-2|-|-|TRBV30
TGTGCCTGGAGTGAGAGCACCGGGGAGCTGTTTTTT
CAWSESTGELFF
>18|TRBJ2-7|many|TRBD1|TRBV4-1
TGCGCCAGCAGCCAAGTTAATTTTATCGGACAGGGAGGCTACGAGCAGTACTTC
CASSQVNFIGQGGYEQYF
>18|TRBJ1-4|few|-|TRBV6-9
TGTGCCAGCAGTTACGCATACCTGGACGGCTCAACTAATGAAAAACTGTTTTTT
CASSYAYLDGSTNEKLFF
>14|TRBJ2-3|many|TRBD2|TRBV7-6
TGTGCCAGCAGCTTAGGGCGGGGGGGCCTCACGCAGTATTTT
CASSLGRGGLTQYF
>16|TRBJ1-2|-|TRBD1|TRBV10-3
TGTGCCATCAGGTCTGGACAGGGTGCTGCTAACTATGGCTACACCTTC
CAIRSGQGAANYGYTF
>12|TRBJ2-2|-|-|TRBV20-1
TGCAGTGCTACACAGGACACCGGGGAGCTGTTTTTT
CSATQDTGELFF
>12|TRBJ2-5|many|-|TRBV7-2
TGTGCCAGCAGCTTAAAAGGGGAGACCCAGTACTTC
CASSLKGETQYF
>17|TRBJ2-7|many|-|TRBV5-1
TGCGCCAGCAGCTTGGACCCCATGTGGGGGGCTGACTACGAGCAGTACTTC
CASSLDPMWGADYEQYF
>16|TRBJ2-2|few|TRBD1|TRBV5-1
TGCGCCAGCAGCTTTTGGACAGGAGAAAACACCGGGGAGCTGTTTTTT
CASSFWTGENTGELFF
>14|TRBJ1-3|many|TRBD1|TRBV28
TGTGCCAGCATTGAGGGGGCCTCTGGAAACACCATATATTTT
CASIEGASGNTIYF
>11|TRBJ2-3|once|-|TRBV12-3/TRBV12-4
TGTGTCAGAAGTTTTTACGAGACGCAGTATTTT
CVRSFYETQYF
>17|TRBJ2-3|many|-|TRBV5-6
TGTGCCAGCAGCGAGTCCACCCGGGCGTTCAGCACAGATACGCAGTATTTT
CASSESTRAFSTDTQYF
>13|TRBJ1-2|many|-|TRBV20-1
TGCAGTGCCTCCGGGACACCCATACGCGGCTACACCTTC
CSASGTPIRGYTF